The clone carrying this T cell receptor (beta chain) was observed a handful of times. Trimming took 4 bases from V and 1 from J; bases not matched to a gene: 1. In germline, CDR1 is SGHKS, CDR2 YYEKEE (reference sequence). The CDR3 contains 14 residues. Assay used: immunoSEQ multiplex PCR; TCRdb lists only in-frame clones, some missing. The data show roughly 240,000 clones, 82% seen once. This entry is derived from a study of blood T cell repertoires in COVID-19. The wider study: Sites across the United States, Italy and Spain contributed samples from acute and convalescent COVID-19. PBMCs, B-cell-depleted T cells, or T cells provided the cDNA or gDNA that made up the material.

The sequence was collected from a woman older than 75 with acute or convalescent COVID-19. Specimen: peripheral blood. The genes are TRBV5-5 and TRBJ1-1; 10 nucleotides agree with TRBD1. The CDR3 loop is CASSRTGGNTEAFF. CDR3 in DNA: TGTGCCAGCAGCAGGACAGGGGGGAACACTGAAGCTTTCTTT. The variable domain in full, completed from reference TRBV5-5 and TRBJ1-1, reads DAGVTQSPTHLIKTRGQQVTLRCSPISGHKSVSWYQQVLGQGPQFIFQYYEKEERGRGNFPDRFSARQFPNYSSELNVNALLLGDSALYLCASSRTGGNTEAFFGQGTRLTVV.